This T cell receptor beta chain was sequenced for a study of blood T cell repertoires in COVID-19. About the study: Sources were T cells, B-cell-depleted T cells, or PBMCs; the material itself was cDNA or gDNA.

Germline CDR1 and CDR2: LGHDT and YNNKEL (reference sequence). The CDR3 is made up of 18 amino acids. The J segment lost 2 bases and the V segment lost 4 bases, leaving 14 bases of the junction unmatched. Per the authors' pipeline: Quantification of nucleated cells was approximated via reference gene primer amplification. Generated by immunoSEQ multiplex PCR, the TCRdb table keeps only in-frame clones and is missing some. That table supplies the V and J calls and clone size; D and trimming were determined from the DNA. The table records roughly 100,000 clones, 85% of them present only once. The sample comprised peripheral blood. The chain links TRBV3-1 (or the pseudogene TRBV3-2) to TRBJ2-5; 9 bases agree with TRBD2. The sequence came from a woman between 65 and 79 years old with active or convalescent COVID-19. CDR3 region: CASSPLPGRTSDQETQYF. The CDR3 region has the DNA TGTGCCAGCAGCCCGCTCCCCGGGAGGACTAGCGATCAAGAGACCCAGTACTTC.